Presented here are 24 T cell receptor beta chains from one specimen sequenced in a study of blood T cells in healthy people across ages. A J-beta primer mix and a sample-barcoded 5' primer were used in a second PCR of roughly 6 to 11 cycles. TCRdb reprocessed the 5' RACE reads via MiXCR and lists one record per CDR3 protein. The sample contains over 1.5 million distinct CDR3 sequences, roughly 49% of which appear only once. The sequenced sample consisted of blood. These receptor sequences come from a woman aged 40 to 50 in good health.

The rearrangement links TRBV7-9 to TRBJ2-7; D is uncertain. Germline V gene lookup returns CDR1 SEHNR and CDR2 FQNEAQ (reference sequence). Trimming left V 5 bases short and J 2 bases short, with 10 bases between. The CDR3 covers 13 residues. Here the CDR3 reads CASSNIPPYEQYF. Here the CDR3 DNA reads TGTGCCAGCAGCAACATACCACCCTACGAGCAGTACTTC.

This clonotype appeared a few times. J is TRBJ1-1 and V is TRBV28; 7 nucleotides line up with TRBD1. With 6 bases clipped from V and 4 bases from J, the junction kept 5 bases outside the gene matches. Germline V gene data show CDR1 as MDHEN and CDR2 as SYDVKM. CDR3 length: 13 residues. In DNA form, the CDR3 reads TGTGCCAGCAGACGACAGGGAGGCACTGAAGCTTTCTTT. Residues: CASRRQGGTEAFF. The full variable domain, with the rest looked up from reference TRBV28 and TRBJ1-1, is DVKVTQSSRYLVKRTGEKVFLECVQDMDHENMFWYRQDPGLGLRLIYFSYDVKMKEKGDIPEGYSVSREKKERFSLILESASTNQTSMYLCASRRQGGTEAFFGQGTRLTVV.

This clonotype was counted a few times. This chain joins TRBV10-3 and TRBJ2-7, with D tentatively TRBD1 (6 bases). The V end lost 10 bases, the J end lost 1 base, and 14 bases lay between the germline ends. CDR3 length: 13 residues. Germline V gives CDR1 ENHRY, CDR2 SYGVKD. The CDR3 sequence is CATSTGSSYEQYF. DNA for the CDR3: TGTGCCACCAGCACAGGGAGTTCCTACGAGCAGTACTTC.

V and J are TRBV20-1 and TRBJ1-6; possibly TRBD1 for D (6 bases). This CDR3 has 12 residues. CDR1 is DFQATT and CDR2 is SNEGSKA in the germline V gene (reference sequence). V was shortened by 4 bases and J by 8 bases, with 9 bases between the two germline ends. CDR3 bases: TGCAGTGCTAAAAGACAGGATTCACCCCTCCACTTT. Residues: CSAKRQDSPLHF.

This chain links TRBV20-1 with TRBJ2-3; 7 bases match TRBD1. The CDR3 has 17 residues. Germline assignment: CDR1 DFQATT and CDR2 SNEGSKA (reference sequence). The ends lost 4 bases at V and 0 bases at J; junction bases unmatched: 13. CDR3 DNA sequence: TGCAGTGCTATAAACAGGGGCCGGCTTACTAGCACAGATACGCAGTATTTT. Its protein product is CSAINRGRLTSTDTQYF.

The chain uses TRBV15 and TRBJ2-5; 7 positions match TRBD1. CDR1 and CDR2 (germline): LNHNV, YYDKDF (reference sequence). Trimming took 0 bases from V and 0 from J; bases not matched to a gene: 7. This CDR3 contains 17 residues. CDR3 protein: CATSRDEGAANQETQYF. The CDR3 DNA reads TGTGCCACCAGCAGAGATGAGGGGGCCGCCAACCAAGAGACCCAGTACTTC.

The rearrangement uses TRBV12-3 or TRBV12-4 and TRBJ1-5, with 8 bases matching TRBD1. Unmatched junction bases numbered 11, after V lost 7 bases and J lost 0 bases. The CDR3 is 17 amino acids. CDR3 sequence reads: CASTTIRDRYSNQPQHF. The CDR3 DNA reads TGTGCCAGCACCACCATCCGGGACAGGTATAGCAATCAGCCCCAGCATTTT.

This clonotype has a count of ten or more. At one end, the junction sequence differs from germline, possibly due to a read error. The chain combines TRBV7-2 with TRBJ2-5, with 8 positions matching TRBD2. The germline CDR1 and CDR2 sequences are SGHTA and FQGNSA. This CDR3 comprises 15 residues. The CDR3 sequence: CASSPTSGAQETQYF. CDR3 DNA: TGCGCCAGCAGCCCCACTAGCGGCGCGCAAGAGACCCAGTACTTC.

Note on this clonotype: One end of the junction does not line up with germline, which may come from a read error. The genes are TRBV7-9 and TRBJ2-3; 8 bases are a match to TRBD1. This CDR3 comprises 20 residues. Germline assignment: CDR1 SEHNR and CDR2 FQNEAQ (reference sequence). The CDR3 bases are TGTGCCAACAGCTTCTCCGATTCAGCCAGGACAGGGAGCAATTCGGATACGCAGTATTTT. This codes for CANSFSDSARTGSNSDTQYF.

J is TRBJ2-7 and V is TRBV2; D may match TRBD1 or TRBD2 (5 bases each). V lost 6 bases, J lost 2 bases, and 11 bases lay in between. The CDR3 runs to 13 residues. From germline, CDR1 is SNHLY and CDR2 FYNNEI. The CDR3 spells CASSGTPAYEQYF. Written as DNA, the CDR3 is TGTGCCAGCAGCGGGACGCCAGCCTACGAGCAGTACTTC.

This rearrangement joins TRBV20-1 to TRBJ2-1, with D tentatively TRBD1 or TRBD2 (5 bases each). The V gene lost 5 bases and the J gene lost 5 bases, with 16 bases spanning the gap. Germline CDR1 reads DFQATT; CDR2 reads SNEGSKA (reference sequence). This CDR3 has 14 amino acids. The CDR3 nucleotides read TGCAGTGCTCGGGGAGAGGGGCGCGACAATGAGCAGTTCTTC. It yields the protein CSARGEGRDNEQFF.

The rearrangement uses TRBV4-3 and TRBJ2-3; D possibly corresponds to TRBD2 (6 bases). The V gene lost 1 base and the J gene lost 3 bases, with 8 bases spanning the gap. This CDR3 contains 14 residues. Looked up from germline, CDR1 is LGHNA and CDR2 is YSLEER. DNA for the CDR3: TGCGCCAGCAGCCAAGCGGGGGAAACAGATACGCAGTATTTT. This gives the protein CASSQAGETDTQYF.

V usage is TRBV4-2 and J usage is TRBJ2-5, with 11 bases matching TRBD2. CDR3 length equals 16 residues. Germline V CDR1 and CDR2: LGHNA, YNFKEQ. V lost 5 bases and J lost 5; bases outside the gene matches: 10. CDR3 sequence reads: CASSISSGGAGETQYF. The CDR3 coding sequence is TGTGCCAGCAGCATCAGTAGCGGGGGGGCCGGTGAGACCCAGTACTTC.

This rearrangement joins TRBV9 to TRBJ2-7, with 7 positions matching TRBD1. The assigned J gene may be wrong: the sequence end matches TRBJ2-5 better. This CDR3 region has 15 residues. Germline-derived CDR1 and CDR2 are SGDLS and YYNGEE. DNA of the CDR3: TGTGCCAGCAGCCTCCCTACAGGGGTGGCGGAGACCCAGTACTTC. Translation gives CASSLPTGVAETQYF.

The chain carries TRBV29-1 and TRBJ2-7; 8 nucleotides agree with TRBD2. V was clipped by 1 base and J by 0 bases; unmatched bases: 5. The CDR3 loop spans 15 amino acids. Germline values: CDR1 SQVTM, CDR2 ANQGSEA. The CDR3 nucleotides are TGCAGCGTTGAAGTAGGAGCGGGGGCCTCCTACGAGCAGTACTTC. Translated: CSVEVGAGASYEQYF.

This clonotype was detected only a few times. V gene TRBV7-2 combines with J gene TRBJ2-3; the D is unclear. This CDR3 is built from 14 residues. Trimming cost V 5 bases and J 0 bases, with 9 bases left between them. The germline CDR1 and CDR2 sequences are SGHTA and FQGNSA. CDR3 coding DNA: TGTGCCAGCAGCGCCCAAAGGAGCACAGATACGCAGTATTTT. This gives the protein CASSAQRSTDTQYF. Looking up the rest from reference TRBV7-2 and TRBJ2-3 gives the full variable domain: GAGVSQSPSNKVTEKGKDVELRCDPISGHTALYWYRQSLGQGLEFLIYFQGNSAPDKSGLPSDRFSAERTGGSVSTLTIQRTQQEDSAVYLCASSAQRSTDTQYFGPGTRLTVL.

The rearrangement links TRBV7-2 to TRBJ1-1; a possible D gene is TRBD1 (6 bases). Germline V lookup: CDR1 SGHTA, CDR2 FQGNSA. The germline V and J ends were trimmed by 4 bases and 2 bases, with 11 bases remaining between them. The CDR3 contains 14 residues. The CDR3 DNA is TGTGCCAGCAGCTCCTGGGGGCTTAACACTGAAGCTTTCTTT. Translated, it gives CASSSWGLNTEAFF.

This clonotype has more than one count but fewer than ten. The chain uses TRBV5-1 and TRBJ2-1; 9 bases line up with TRBD2. J was trimmed by 9 bases and V by 4 bases; bases with no gene match: 11. Germline CDR1 and CDR2: SGHRS and YFSETQ. This CDR3 region has 15 residues. The CDR3: CASSPSPLAGPEQFF. The CDR3 DNA is TGCGCCAGCAGCCCCAGTCCACTAGCGGGTCCTGAGCAGTTCTTC.

This clonotype was found a few times. The rearrangement links TRBV27 to TRBJ2-1; perhaps TRBD2 as D (6 bases). Trimming shortened V by 1 base and J by 10 bases, and 17 bases separated the two germline ends. The V gene's germline CDR1 is MNHEY and CDR2 SMNVEV (reference sequence). The CDR3 covers 15 residues. Here the CDR3 reads CASSLFRAGPREQFF. CDR3 nucleotides: TGTGCCAGCAGTTTATTCCGAGCGGGTCCCCGGGAGCAGTTCTTC.

The rearrangement links TRBV25-1 to TRBJ2-3; 8 bases are a match to TRBD1. The CDR3 is 15 residues long. Germline V gene sequence: CDR1 MGHDK, CDR2 SYGVNS. Trimming took 3 bases from V and 5 from J; bases not matched to a gene: 7. CDR3 in DNA: TGTGCCAGCAGTGACCAGGGGGCGTTAAAAGATACGCAGTATTTT. This gives the protein CASSDQGALKDTQYF.

The chain employs TRBV18 and TRBJ1-6, with TRBD1 identical over 8 bases. Germline loops: CDR1 KGHSH, CDR2 LQKENI. The J segment lost 10 bases and the V segment lost 4 bases, leaving 12 bases of the junction unmatched. The CDR3 consists of 16 residues. In DNA, the CDR3 is TGTGCCAGCTCACGGGACAAGGGACAGGTTGACTCACCCCTCCACTTT. This encodes CASSRDKGQVDSPLHF.

The J gene is TRBJ2-1, the V gene TRBV7-8; D is unresolved. The V end lost 2 bases, the J end lost 1 base, and 12 bases lay between the germline ends. Germline CDR1 and CDR2: SGHVS and FQNEAQ. CDR3 size: 16 residues. The CDR3 DNA reads as TGTGCCAGCAGCTTATACGGGTTAGGGTCCTACAATGAGCAGTTCTTC. Protein product: CASSLYGLGSYNEQFF.

V usage is TRBV6-2 or TRBV6-3 and J usage is TRBJ2-1; the match to TRBD1 covers 9 bases. Germline CDR1 MNHEY, CDR2 SVGEGT. CDR3 length equals 15 residues. J gave up 4 bases and V 2 bases, and 3 bases lay outside the gene matches. The CDR3 loop is CASSYVGQGYNEQFF. CDR3 nucleotide sequence: TGTGCCAGCAGTTACGTGGGACAGGGATACAATGAGCAGTTCTTC.

A remark on this clonotype: This may be a read error, as it is one base from a much larger clone. The rearrangement joins TRBV6-5 to TRBJ1-1, with D perhaps TRBD1 (5 bases). Trimming left V 6 bases short and J 0 bases short, with 11 bases between. CDR1 is MNHEY and CDR2 is SVGAGI in the germline V gene. The CDR3 is 14 amino acids. The CDR3 protein is CASRPGTVNTEAFF. The CDR3, as DNA: TGTGCCAGCAGACCCGGGACGGTGAACACTGAAGCTTTCTTT.